This T cell receptor (beta chain) was captured by sequencing in a study of blood T cell repertoires in COVID-19. Study overall: Specimens from acute and convalescent COVID-19 originated in the United States, Italy and Spain.

The CDR3 spans 14 residues. CDR1 and CDR2 (germline): MDHEN, SYDVKM. V was shortened by 5 bases and J by 0 bases, with 11 bases between the two germline ends. Per the authors' pipeline: For nucleated cells, counts were estimated from reference gene primer amplification. The protocol was immunoSEQ multiplex PCR, while the TCRdb copy is restricted to in-frame clones and leaves out a portion. V, J and clone size reflect that table, while D and trimming were determined from the DNA. The sample lists 150,000 to 200,000 clones, around 83% occurring once. Input material: peripheral blood. The V gene is TRBV28, the J gene TRBJ2-7; D might be TRBD1 (6 bases). This clonotype originated in a middle-aged woman with acute or convalescent COVID-19. Here the CDR3 reads CASSVRGSSYEQYF. For the CDR3, the DNA is TGTGCCAGCAGTGTCAGGGGATCCTCCTACGAGCAGTACTTC. Full variable domain (rest looked up from reference TRBV28 and TRBJ2-7): DVKVTQSSRYLVKRTGEKVFLECVQDMDHENMFWYRQDPGLGLRLIYFSYDVKMKEKGDIPEGYSVSREKKERFSLILESASTNQTSMYLCASSVRGSSYEQYFGPGTRLTVT.